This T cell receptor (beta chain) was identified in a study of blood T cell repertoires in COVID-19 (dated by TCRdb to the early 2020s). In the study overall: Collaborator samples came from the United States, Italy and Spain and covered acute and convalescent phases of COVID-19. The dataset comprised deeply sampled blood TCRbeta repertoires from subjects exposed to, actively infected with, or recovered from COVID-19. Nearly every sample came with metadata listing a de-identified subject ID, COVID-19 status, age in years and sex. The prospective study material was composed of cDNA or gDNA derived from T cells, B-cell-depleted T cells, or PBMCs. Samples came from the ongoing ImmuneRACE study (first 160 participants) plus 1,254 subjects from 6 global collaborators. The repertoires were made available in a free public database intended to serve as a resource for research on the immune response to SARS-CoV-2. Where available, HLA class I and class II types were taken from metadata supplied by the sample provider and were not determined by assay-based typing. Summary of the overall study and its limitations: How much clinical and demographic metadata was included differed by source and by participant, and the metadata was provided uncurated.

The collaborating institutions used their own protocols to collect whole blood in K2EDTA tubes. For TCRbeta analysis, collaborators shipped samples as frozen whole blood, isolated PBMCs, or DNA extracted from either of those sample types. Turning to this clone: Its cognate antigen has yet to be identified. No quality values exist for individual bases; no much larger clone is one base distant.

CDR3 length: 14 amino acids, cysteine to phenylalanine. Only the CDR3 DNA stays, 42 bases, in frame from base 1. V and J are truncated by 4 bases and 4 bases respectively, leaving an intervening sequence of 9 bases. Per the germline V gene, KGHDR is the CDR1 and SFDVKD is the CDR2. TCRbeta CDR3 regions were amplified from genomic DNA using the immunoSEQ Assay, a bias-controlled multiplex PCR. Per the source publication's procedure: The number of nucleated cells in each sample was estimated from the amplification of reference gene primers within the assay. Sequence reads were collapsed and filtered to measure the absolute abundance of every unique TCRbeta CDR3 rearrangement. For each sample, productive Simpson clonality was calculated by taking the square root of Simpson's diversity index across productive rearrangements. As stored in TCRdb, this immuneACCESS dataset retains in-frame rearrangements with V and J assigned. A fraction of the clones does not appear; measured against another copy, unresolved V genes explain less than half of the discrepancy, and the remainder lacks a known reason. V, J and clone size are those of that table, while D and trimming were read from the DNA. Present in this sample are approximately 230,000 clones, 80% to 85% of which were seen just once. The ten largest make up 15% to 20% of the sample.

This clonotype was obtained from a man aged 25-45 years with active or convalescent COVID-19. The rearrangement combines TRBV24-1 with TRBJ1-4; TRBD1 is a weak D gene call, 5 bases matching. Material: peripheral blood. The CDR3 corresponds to CATSEGQLNEKLFF. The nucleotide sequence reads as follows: TGTGCCACCAGTGAGGGGCAGCTTAATGAAAAACTGTTTTTT.